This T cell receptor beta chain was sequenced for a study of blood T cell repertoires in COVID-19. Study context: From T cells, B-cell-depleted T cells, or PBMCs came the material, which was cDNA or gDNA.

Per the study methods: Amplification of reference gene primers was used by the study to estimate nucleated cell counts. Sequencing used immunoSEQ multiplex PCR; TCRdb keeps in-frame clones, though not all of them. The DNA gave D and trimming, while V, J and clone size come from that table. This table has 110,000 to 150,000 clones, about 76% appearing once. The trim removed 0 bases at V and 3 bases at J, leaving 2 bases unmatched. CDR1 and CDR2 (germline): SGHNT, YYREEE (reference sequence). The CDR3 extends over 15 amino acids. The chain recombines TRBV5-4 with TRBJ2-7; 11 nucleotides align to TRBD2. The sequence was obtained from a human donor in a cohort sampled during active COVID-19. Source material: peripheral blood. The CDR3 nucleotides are TGTGCCAGCAGCTTGGATGGGACTAGCGGCTACGAGCAGTACTTC. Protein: CASSLDGTSGYEQYF. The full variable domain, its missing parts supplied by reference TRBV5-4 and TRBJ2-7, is ETGVTQSPTHLIKTRGQQVTLRCSSQSGHNTVSWYQQALGQGPQFIFQYYREEENGRGNFPPRFSGLQFPNYSSELNVNALELDDSALYLCASSLDGTSGYEQYFGPGTRLTVT.